The sequence of this T cell receptor beta chain was determined in a study of persistence of HIV-infected CD4 T cells. Study overall: Donors were ART-treated; their CMV- and Gag-responding CD4+ T cells were isolated.

In germline, CDR1 is MNHEY, CDR2 SVGAGI. This CDR3 is 11 amino acids long. The V end was cut by 5 bases, the J end by 4 bases, with 6 bases between. In the case of this clone: Its antigen is as yet unknown.

This was the immunoSEQ version 4 assay in survey mode. Clones were read by immunoSEQ multiplex PCR, and TCRdb kept only the in-frame ones, dropping some. Of tens of thousands of clones listed, approximately 75% were seen once; the top ten hold roughly 1.7%. The stimulus was an HIV-1 Gag 15-mer peptide pool, 1 ug/peptide/mL. CD40L/CD69 double-negative CD45RO-high memory CD4+ T cells were collected. This TCR was sampled from an adult man with HIV who was CMV-seropositive. The chain has TRBV6-5 and TRBJ2-7; no clear D gene. The sequenced sample was CD4+ T cells sorted from PBMCs after roughly 19-hour stimulation, obtained from a patient who received antiretroviral therapy. In nucleotides, the CDR3 is TGTGCCAGCAGTACTACGTACGAGCAGTACTTC. Amino acid sequence: CASSTTYEQYF.